The 20 T cell receptor beta chains listed next were all sequenced from one sample in a study of spatial heterogeneity in lung cancer. Study-wide results and limits: Mutation tallies in tumors tracked expanded intratumoral alpha and beta TCR counts.

Their antigen targets remain unknown. This sample's time point: sample taken at primary tumor resection. MiXCR, applied by TCRdb to the 5' RACE reads, yields one record per CDR3 protein. The sample shows several thousand distinct CDR3 sequences, roughly a tenth of them seen only once. Specimen: lung tumor tissue, collected at surgery. These receptors originate from a male donor with early-stage non-small cell lung cancer.

In this sample, this clonotype turned up many times. The chain links TRBV5-1 to TRBJ2-5; D unresolved. The V gene's germline CDR1 is SGHRS and CDR2 YFSETQ. The CDR3 totals 11 residues. The V gene lost 5 bases and the J gene lost 0 bases, with 2 bases spanning the gap. CDR3 loop: CASRYQETQYF. Written as DNA, the CDR3 is TGCGCCAGCAGGTACCAAGAGACCCAGTACTTC.

This chain joins TRBV7-9 and TRBJ1-1; D call uncertain. Looked up from germline, CDR1 is SEHNR and CDR2 is FQNEAQ (reference sequence). Trimming pared 2 bases from V and 8 bases from J, leaving 9 bases between. The CDR3 covers 12 residues. The CDR3 DNA follows: TGTGCCAGCAGCTTAACAGTCTCCGAAGCTTTCTTT. Its protein is CASSLTVSEAFF. The full variable domain, with the rest looked up from reference TRBV7-9 and TRBJ1-1, is DTGVSQNPRHKITKRGQNVTFRCDPISEHNRLYWYRQTLGQGPEFLTYFQNEAQLEKSRLLSDRFSAERPKGSFSTLEIQRTEQGDSAMYLCASSLTVSEAFFGQGTRLTVV.

This clonotype has a count of ten or more. This chain's CDR3 is CASSLGIRGPGNTIYF. The DNA for the CDR3 is TGTGCCAGCAGCTTAGGCATCCGGGGGCCGGGAAACACCATATATTTT. The gene calls are TRBV7-2 and TRBJ1-3; D might be TRBD1 (6 bases). V lost 1 base, J lost 4 bases, and 14 bases lay in between. CDR1 and CDR2 from the germline V gene are SGHTA and FQGNSA. This CDR3 is 16 amino acids long.

By share, this clonotype ranks as medium-sized. The gene calls are TRBV29-1 and TRBJ2-2; 8 bases match TRBD1. Germline CDR1 SQVTM, CDR2 ANQGSEA. Trimming took 7 bases from V and 0 from J; bases not matched to a gene: 4. This CDR3 region has 14 residues. The CDR3 DNA is TGCAGCGGGAGGGGACAGGCGAACACCGGGGAGCTGTTTTTT. This encodes CSGRGQANTGELFF.

In this sample, this clonotype is medium-sized (0.01 to 0.1%). The chain uses TRBV6-2 or TRBV6-3 and TRBJ1-1, with D uncertain. V was cut by 9 bases and J by 10 bases, with 18 bases left in between. The CDR3 is made up of 12 amino acids. CDR1 and CDR2 from the germline V gene are MNHEY and SVGEGT. Here the CDR3 reads CASVHARLGAFF. In nucleotides, the CDR3 is TGTGCCAGTGTACACGCTCGGCTGGGAGCTTTCTTT.

By share, this clonotype ranks as medium-sized. The V call is TRBV5-6, the J call TRBJ1-4, with D possibly being TRBD1 (6 bases). Germline V CDR1 and CDR2: SGHDT, YYEEEE. V shed 4 bases and J shed 4 bases, with 14 bases lying between them. The CDR3 consists of 15 residues. The CDR3 DNA sequence: TGTGCCAGCAGCGTCACAGGGATGGGTAATGAAAAACTGTTTTTT. As protein: CASSVTGMGNEKLFF.

By proportion, this clonotype is medium-sized. The chain links TRBV7-9 to TRBJ2-7; TRBD2 matches 9 bases. V was clipped by 5 bases and J by 2 bases; unmatched bases: 13. Germline CDR1 and CDR2: SEHNR and FQNEAQ (reference sequence). The CDR3 has 17 amino acids. CDR3 sequence reads: CASSPPPGTSRAYEQYF. CDR3 coding DNA: TGTGCCAGCAGCCCCCCTCCGGGGACTAGCCGGGCCTACGAGCAGTACTTC.

This clonotype rates as medium-sized. This chain connects TRBV11-2 to TRBJ1-3; D unclear. V was cut by 1 base and J by 0 bases, with 4 bases left in between. In germline, CDR1 is SGHAT, CDR2 FQNNGV. The CDR3 is 14 amino acids. The CDR3 DNA sequence: TGTGCCAGCAGCTTAGGCAGCTCTGGAAACACCATATATTTT. It specifies CASSLGSSGNTIYF.

This clonotype counts as medium-sized (0.01 to 0.1%). This chain links TRBV15 with TRBJ2-3; D remains unclear. V gave up 3 bases and J gave up 8 bases, with 9 bases separating them. The CDR3 length is 12 residues. Germline values: CDR1 LNHNV, CDR2 YYDKDF (reference sequence). CDR3 loop: CATSRDVGTQYF. The CDR3 DNA is TGTGCCACCAGCAGGGACGTCGGTACGCAGTATTTT.

This clonotype is labeled as medium-sized. The V and J genes are TRBV7-2 and TRBJ2-7; D possibly matches TRBD1 or TRBD2 (5 bases each). Deletions cut 7 bases from V and 2 bases from J, with 15 bases between. The CDR3 runs 14 residues. The germline CDR1 and CDR2 sequences are SGHTA and FQGNSA. The CDR3 sequence: CASTLRDGAYEQYF. The CDR3 bases are TGTGCCAGCACGCTTAGGGACGGGGCCTACGAGCAGTACTTC.

This clonotype appeared many times. The chain combines TRBV2 with TRBJ1-1; no firm D call. There are 12 residues in the CDR3. Germline V lookup: CDR1 SNHLY, CDR2 FYNNEI. Trimming took off 5 bases at V and 1 base at J, with 5 bases between the two ends. Here the CDR3 reads CASSLTNTEAFF. In DNA, the CDR3 is TGTGCCAGCAGTTTAACGAACACTGAAGCTTTCTTT.

This clonotype was recorded a few times. This chain uses TRBV28 with TRBJ2-6, with 9 bases aligning to TRBD1. With 6 bases clipped from V and 1 base from J, the junction kept 4 bases outside the gene matches. There are 16 residues in the CDR3. Germline lookup yields CDR1 MDHEN and CDR2 SYDVKM. CDR3 DNA: TGTGCCAGCAGGGGGACAGGGAGGTCTGGGGCCAACGTCCTGACTTTC. The encoded protein is CASRGTGRSGANVLTF.

Here the CDR3 reads CASSPWTGLNTGELFF. The CDR3 region has the DNA TGTGCCAGCAGCCCTTGGACAGGTTTGAACACCGGGGAGCTGTTTTTT. The chain links TRBV5-4 to TRBJ2-2; 7 bases align to TRBD1. This CDR3 is built from 16 residues. The germline V gene has CDR1 SGHNT and CDR2 YYREEE (reference sequence). With 4 bases clipped from V and 1 base from J, the junction kept 7 bases outside the gene matches.

The chain carries TRBV9 and TRBJ2-4, with TRBD2 identical over 12 bases. The CDR3 sequence is 19 residues long. Germline V gives CDR1 SGDLS, CDR2 YYNGEE. V lost 4 bases to trimming and J lost 0 bases; unmatched junction nucleotides: 11. The CDR3 nucleotides read TGTGCCAGCAGCCCTAGAGAGACTAGCGGGAGACTAGCCAAAAACATTCAGTACTTC. Its protein product is CASSPRETSGRLAKNIQYF.

This clonotype was observed many times. The chain recombines TRBV20-1 with TRBJ2-3; no firm D call. Per the germline V gene, CDR1 is DFQATT and CDR2 is SNEGSKA (reference sequence). V shed 0 bases and J shed 4 bases, with 14 bases lying between them. This CDR3 spans 15 amino acids. CDR3 sequence: CSARDLTWSADTQYF. The CDR3 DNA sequence: TGCAGTGCTAGAGATCTAACGTGGTCGGCAGATACGCAGTATTTT.

By sample fraction, this clonotype is medium-sized (0.01 to 0.1%). The chain carries TRBV5-1 and TRBJ1-2, with D hard to call. V was clipped by 0 bases and J by 0 bases, with 9 bases between them. This CDR3 is built from 15 residues. Germline V CDR1 and CDR2: SGHRS, YFSETQ. CDR3 in DNA: TGCGCCAGCAGCTTGGATCCAGGATCTAACTATGGCTACACCTTC. Amino acid sequence: CASSLDPGSNYGYTF.

By sample fraction, this clonotype is medium-sized. The chain links TRBV7-9 to TRBJ2-1, with 10 bases identical to TRBD2. V was pared by 1 base and J by 11 bases, with 5 bases of the junction left unmatched. This CDR3 has 14 amino acids. Germline CDR1 reads SEHNR; CDR2 reads FQNEAQ (reference sequence). The CDR3 reads CASSLEASGSQQFF. CDR3 in DNA: TGTGCCAGCAGCTTAGAAGCTAGCGGGAGCCAGCAGTTCTTC.

This clonotype was seen many times. The rearrangement links TRBV6-6 to TRBJ2-7; the match to TRBD1 covers 7 bases. V was pared by 5 bases and J by 7 bases, with 5 bases of the junction left unmatched. The CDR3 consists of 12 residues. Germline assignment: CDR1 MNHNY and CDR2 SVGAGI (reference sequence). CDR3 residues: CASSRTGEEQYF. CDR3 DNA: TGTGCCAGCAGTCGCACAGGGGAAGAGCAGTACTTC.

This clonotype was detected many times. V and J are TRBV20-1 and TRBJ2-3; no clear D gene. V shed 4 bases and J shed 2 bases, with 13 bases lying between them. CDR1 and CDR2 (germline): DFQATT, SNEGSKA (reference sequence). This CDR3 has 14 amino acids. CDR3 protein: CSAMKDGNTDTQYF. The CDR3 DNA reads as TGCAGTGCTATGAAAGACGGTAACACAGATACGCAGTATTTT.

This clonotype was counted between two and nine times. The chain joins TRBV29-1 to TRBJ2-1; D is possibly TRBD2 (6 bases). The ends were cut back, 7 bases at V and 4 bases at J, with 8 bases in the middle. Germline loops: CDR1 SQVTM, CDR2 ANQGSEA. This CDR3 is built from 11 residues. DNA for the CDR3: TGCAGCGCGGGACTTTACAATGAGCAGTTCTTC. Translation gives CSAGLYNEQFF.